The 16 T cell receptor beta chains below come from one sample, sequenced in a study of regulatory T cells in long-lasting Graves disease. Time point: newly diagnosed GD, antithyroid drugs for less than 3 months. Extracted RNA from PBMCs served as the source of the TCR library. CDR3-region Arm-PCR and iRepertoire HTBI primers produced the TCR beta libraries. TCRdb fed the multiplex PCR reads into MiXCR, producing one record per CDR3 protein. The sample lists more than 300,000 distinct CDR3 sequences, approximately 10% occurring once. These data also formed part of another study, on T cells in Graves' hyperthyroidism and ophthalmopathy.

Source: peripheral blood mononuclear cells (PBMCs), taken at new diagnosis, from a patient treated with antithyroid drugs. Source of these receptors: a woman between 18 and 29 years old with Graves disease.

As for this clonotype: Given a much more abundant clone one base away, this may be a read error. This chain joins TRBV20-1 and TRBJ1-1; D might be TRBD1 (5 bases). CDR1 is DFQATT, CDR2 SNEGSKA, per germline (reference sequence). The CDR3 spans 14 residues. CDR3 protein: CSAKRQKGRTESFF. The CDR3 nucleotides read TGCAGTGCTAAACGACAGAAGGGCCGGACTGAATCTTTCTTT.

This clonotype is categorized as medium-sized. The chain uses TRBV24-1 and TRBJ2-1; D possibly matches TRBD1 or TRBD2 (5 bases each). Per the germline V gene, CDR1 is KGHDR and CDR2 is SFDVKD. The CDR3 length is 18 residues. The ends were cut back, 4 bases at V and 0 bases at J, with 18 bases in the middle. The CDR3 region has the DNA TGTGCCACCAGTGACCGGGACCCCCTTACCAGCTCCTACAATGAGCAGTTCTTC. Its protein is CATSDRDPLTSSYNEQFF.

The gene calls are TRBV14 and TRBJ2-7; 12 nucleotides align to TRBD2. The V segment lost 4 bases and the J segment 2 bases; nucleotides outside the gene matches: 3. Germline CDR1 SGHDN, CDR2 FVKESK. The CDR3 contains 15 residues. CDR3 nucleotide sequence: TGTGCCAGCAGCCGACTAGCGGGGGCCCCCTACGAGCAGTACGTC. Amino acids: CASSRLAGAPYEQYV.

As to this clonotype: This could be a read error, since a much larger clone is one nucleotide away. This CDR3 is CAISDSAGGTDTQYF. The DNA of the CDR3 is TGTGCCATCAGTGACTCAGCGGGGGGCACAGATACGCAGTATTTT. The chain combines TRBV10-3 with TRBJ2-3; 8 bases line up with TRBD2. The CDR3 loop spans 15 amino acids. Per germline, CDR1 ENHRY and CDR2 SYGVKD. V trimming: 3 bases; J trimming: 1 base; junction bases outside the gene matches: 3.

A remark on this clonotype: A read error is possible here, since a much larger clone lies one base away. The chain recombines TRBV6-2 or TRBV6-3 with TRBJ1-2; TRBD1 aligns across 7 bases. J lost 7 bases, V lost 4 bases, and 6 bases had no gene match. CDR1 is MNHEY and CDR2 is SVGEGT in the germline V gene. The CDR3 spans 13 residues. CDR3 in DNA: TGTGCCAGCAGTTGGGGACAGAACGGTGGCTACACCTTC. Translation: CASSWGQNGGYTF.

This clonotype came up many times. The rearrangement uses TRBV7-9 and TRBJ1-2; D unresolved. Trimming took 1 base from V and 7 from J, leaving 13 bases between them. Germline CDR1 reads SEHNR; CDR2 reads FQNEAQ (reference sequence). The CDR3 sequence is 14 residues long. The CDR3 spells CASSLDPGTVGYTF. The CDR3 DNA reads as TGTGCCAGCAGCTTAGACCCGGGAACGGTTGGCTACACCTTC.

V is TRBV27 and J is TRBJ2-1, with TRBD2 matching over 13 bases. CDR1 and CDR2 from the germline V gene are MNHEY and SMNVEV (reference sequence). With 6 bases clipped from V and 7 bases from J, the junction kept 6 bases outside the gene matches. The CDR3 covers 15 residues. The CDR3 here is CASRQTSGGFNEQFF. The CDR3 DNA is TGTGCCAGCAGACAGACTAGCGGGGGGTTTAATGAGCAGTTCTTC.

This clonotype was seen repeatedly, ten times or more. This chain links TRBV28 with TRBJ2-5; 9 bases align to TRBD1. In germline, CDR1 is MDHEN, CDR2 SYDVKM. After removal of 2 bases from V and 5 bases from J, the junction contained 15 bases not matched to a gene. This CDR3 has 18 amino acids. The CDR3 DNA sequence: TGTGCCAGCAGTTTACGAACAGGGGGCGCAGGACGGTTGGAGACCCAGTACTTC. Translation gives CASSLRTGGAGRLETQYF.

This clonotype was counted between two and nine times. The V and J genes are TRBV6-1 and TRBJ2-1; D ambiguous. CDR1 MNHNS and CDR2 SASEGT come from the germline V gene. The CDR3 consists of 14 residues. V was clipped by 4 bases and J by 0 bases, with 7 bases between them. CDR3 sequence (DNA): TGTGCCAGCAGTGTTCTACGCTCCTACAATGAGCAGTTCTTC. The encoded protein is CASSVLRSYNEQFF.

The genes are TRBV7-8 and TRBJ2-5, with D perhaps assigned TRBD1 or TRBD2 (5 bases each). CDR1 is SGHVS and CDR2 is FQNEAQ in the germline V gene. Between the trimmed V and J ends, which lost 0 bases and 2 bases, there was a span of 13 bases. The CDR3 runs to 16 residues. CDR3 in DNA: TGTGCCAGCAGCTTAGCGATTGGGGACCCACAAGAGACCCAGTACTTC. It translates to CASSLAIGDPQETQYF. Looking up the rest from reference TRBV7-8 and TRBJ2-5 gives the full variable domain: GAGVSQSPRYKVAKRGQDVALRCDPISGHVSLFWYQQALGQGPEFLTYFQNEAQLDKSGLPSDRFFAERPEGSVSTLKIQRTQQEDSAVYLCASSLAIGDPQETQYFGPGTRLLVL.

There are many counts of this clonotype. This chain links TRBV27 with TRBJ2-4, with 7 bases matching TRBD1. Germline V gene data show CDR1 as MNHEY and CDR2 as SMNVEV (reference sequence). V was clipped by 4 bases and J by 0 bases; unmatched bases: 3. This CDR3 is 15 amino acids long. CDR3 loop: CASSSRTGAKNIQYF. CDR3 in DNA: TGTGCCAGCAGTTCCCGGACAGGAGCCAAAAACATTCAGTACTTC.

The J gene is TRBJ2-3, the V gene TRBV14; possible D gene TRBD1, 6 bases. V lost 1 base, J lost 0 bases, and 17 bases lay in between. The length of the CDR3 is 18 residues. The germline V gene has CDR1 SGHDN and CDR2 FVKESK. CDR3 loop: CASSQVFKDRRSTDTQYF. DNA of the CDR3: TGTGCCAGCAGCCAAGTGTTCAAAGACAGGAGAAGCACAGATACGCAGTATTTT. The full variable domain, with the rest looked up from reference TRBV14 and TRBJ2-3, is EAGVTQFPSHSVIEKGQTVTLRCDPISGHDNLYWYRRVMGKEIKFLLHFVKESKQDESGMPNNRFLAERTGGTYSTLKVQPAELEDSGVYFCASSQVFKDRRSTDTQYFGPGTRLTVL.

This clonotype came up many times. Here the CDR3 reads CASSFKTDPSYEQYF. The CDR3 DNA is TGTGCCAGCAGCTTCAAGACGGATCCGTCCTACGAGCAGTACTTC. The chain links TRBV7-2 to TRBJ2-7; D unclear. Trimming removed 3 bases at V and 1 base at J, with 13 bases between. The CDR3 covers 15 residues. Germline assignment: CDR1 SGHTA and CDR2 FQGNSA.

This clonotype came up many times. The V and J genes are TRBV5-6 and TRBJ1-1; 8 bases are shared with TRBD1. CDR3 length: 13 residues. Losses at the gene ends were 6 bases for V and 3 bases for J; bases not matched to a gene: 4. The germline V gene has CDR1 SGHDT and CDR2 YYEEEE. The CDR3 here is CASTQGADTEAFF. DNA of the CDR3: TGTGCCAGCACCCAGGGGGCGGACACTGAAGCTTTCTTT.

In its sample, this clonotype was seen many times. V and J are TRBV6-5 and TRBJ1-3, with D unresolved. Germline values: CDR1 MNHEY, CDR2 SVGAGI. V lost 3 bases to trimming and J lost 1 base, with 13 bases between them. The CDR3 length is 16 residues. CDR3 nucleotides: TGTGCCAGCAGTTATGGCGTACTATCGTCTGGAAACACCATATATTTT. Protein sequence: CASSYGVLSSGNTIYF.

This clonotype was counted ten times or more. This chain joins TRBV7-9 and TRBJ2-7; 7 nucleotides match TRBD1. The germline CDR1 and CDR2 sequences are SEHNR and FQNEAQ (reference sequence). V gave up 5 bases and J gave up 2 bases; unmatched junction bases: 9. The CDR3 has 15 amino acids. CDR3 region: CASSPGRTGPYEQYV. The CDR3 nucleotides read TGTGCCAGCAGCCCAGGACGGACAGGACCCTACGAGCAGTACGTC.